This T cell receptor beta chain was sequenced for a study of blood T cell repertoires in COVID-19. Study in general: PBMCs, B-cell-depleted T cells, or T cells provided the cDNA or gDNA that made up the material.

How the authors handled the data: Cell counts per sample came from amplifying reference gene primers. Clones were sequenced by immunoSEQ multiplex PCR, and TCRdb holds only the in-frame ones, with some missing. That table furnishes V, J and clone size, whereas the DNA furnished D and trimming. The sample shows about 480,000 clones, 70% to 90% of them seen only once. The trim removed 5 bases at V and 1 base at J, leaving 6 bases unmatched. The germline V gene encodes CDR1 SGHAT and CDR2 FQDESV (reference sequence). This CDR3 has 16 residues. Participants were aged about 18 to 89 years, lived in over 20 US areas, and enrolled virtually. Participant-given clinical history determined each cohort assignment. This clone was observed a single time.

The sequencing input was PBMCs or T cells enriched from blood (not recorded which). The V call is TRBV11-1, the J call TRBJ2-3; 10 bases are a match to TRBD1. The TCR sequence derives from a woman aged 18 to 35 with acute COVID-19. The CDR3 DNA sequence: TGTGCCAGCAGCCAACATGGACAGGGGGGCACAGATACGCAGTATTTT. Translation: CASSQHGQGGTDTQYF.